Sequencing of this T cell receptor beta chain was carried out in a study of cytomegalovirus exposure and HLA in healthy donors listed by TCRdb under 2017. For context, the study as a whole: According to a later analysis, the 120 or so validation repertoires were produced on the same platform as the approximately 620 repertoires of the first cohort. Along with the roughly 610-subject first cohort, a separate validation cohort of around 120 different subjects was used. High-throughput TCR immunosequencing, statistical association of individual TCRs with disease status, and machine learning were combined to predict cytomegalovirus infection status. The study aimed to test whether cataloging public T cell receptors could reveal signatures of past pathogen exposure.

The library was prepared using the immunoSEQ multiplex PCR assay. The source study handled its data this way. To diagnose cytomegalovirus status from the catalog of TCR beta chain sequences, a statistical classification framework was built. TCRdb limited this immuneACCESS table to in-frame rearrangements with V and J called. A share of clones is missing; checked studies link under half to unresolved V genes, and the rest is unexplained. That table gives V, J and clone size, and the DNA gave D and trimming. This sample holds some 68,000 clones; 85% to 95% were observed only once. The biggest ten clones account for approximately 1.5% of the sample. Details on this clone: The antigen it recognizes is unknown. It has no much larger one-base neighbor in the sample; base qualities were not kept.

Separate from the roughly 660-subject first cohort, the validation cohort of 120 subjects was the group to which the donors belonged. Here is what the overall study found, with its caveats: A later analysis had no HLA typing for the validation cohort, so co-occurrence there was scored across all 110 or so repertoires. It was suggested by the authors that the approach could potentially be generalized to other disease states and immunological phenotypes. The classifier was reported to diagnose cytomegalovirus status with high specificity and sensitivity in both the original cohort and the validation cohort. In a later analysis, TCRs clustered in the first cohort were found to also tend to co-occur in the 100 to 150 validation repertoires, with 85% to 95% of cluster scores above 0. The study listed 150 to 200 TCR beta chains as associated with cytomegalovirus. Most TCR sequences were observed very rarely across donors, whereas some public TCRs were present in many individuals. In vitro tests confirmed that three of the cytomegalovirus-associated TCR beta chains recognize cytomegalovirus antigens.

Trimming costs V 2 bases and J 0 bases, and their ends lie 9 bases apart. The CDR3, from cysteine to phenylalanine, totals 15 residues. CDR3 DNA only is kept here, 45 bases in frame from base 1. CDR1 is given as MGHRA and CDR2 as YSYEKL, both from the germline V gene. The clonotype originates from a man younger than 35 in good health and CMV-seropositive. In this chain, TRBV4-1 is recombined with TRBJ2-3; a tentative D match to TRBD2 spans 5 bases. Sequenced material: PBMCs. The CDR3 has the sequence CASSQWSGSTDTQYF. The nucleotide sequence is TGCGCCAGCAGCCAATGGTCGGGGAGCACAGATACGCAGTATTTT.